Shown below are 25 T cell receptor beta chains from a single sample sequenced in a study of blood T cell repertoires in COVID-19. Repertoires were generated with immunoSEQ multiplex PCR, while TCRdb's copy carries only in-frame clones and drops some. The sample shows 150,000 to 200,000 clones, around 85% of them seen only once. Sequenced sample: peripheral blood. These receptors were obtained from a woman aged 55-69 years with COVID-19, enrolled during active disease.

The CDR3 region has the DNA TGTGCCAGCAGCCTCGATAGCGGGAGAGATCACGAGCAGTACTTC. Residues: CASSLDSGRDHEQYF. This chain joins TRBV7-2 and TRBJ2-7; 9 positions agree with TRBD2. CDR3 length: 15 amino acids. Germline V CDR1 and CDR2: SGHTA, FQGNSA. The ends lost 5 bases at V and 5 bases at J; junction bases unmatched: 10.

The chain links TRBV19 to TRBJ1-2, with a possible D match to TRBD1 (5 bases). The germline gives CDR1 LNHDA, CDR2 SQIVND (reference sequence). The CDR3 is made up of 14 amino acids. V was cut by 3 bases and J by 8 bases, with 16 bases left in between. CDR3 sequence: CASSISRAVRGYTF. Here the CDR3 DNA reads TGTGCCAGTAGTATTTCCAGGGCCGTCAGGGGCTACACCTTC. The entire variable domain, with the rest obtained from reference TRBV19 and TRBJ1-2, is as follows: DGGITQSPKYLFRKEGQNVTLSCEQNLNHDAMYWYRQDPGQGLRLIYYSQIVNDFQKGDIAEGYSVSREKKESFPLTVTSAQKNPTAFYLCASSISRAVRGYTFGSGTRLTVV.

This chain joins TRBV9 and TRBJ2-7, with 7 bases that match TRBD2. CDR3 length equals 16 residues. V gave up 4 bases and J gave up 1 base; unmatched junction bases: 11. Germline V gene sequence: CDR1 SGDLS, CDR2 YYNGEE. The CDR3 loop is CASSRPSPAGSYEQYF. DNA of the CDR3: TGTGCCAGCAGCCGGCCTTCCCCAGCGGGGTCCTACGAGCAGTACTTC.

This clone was counted once. J is TRBJ1-2 and V is TRBV5-4; tentatively, D is TRBD1 (5 bases). V was pared by 2 bases and J by 4 bases, with 9 bases between. The CDR3 extends over 13 amino acids. Per the germline V gene, CDR1 is SGHNT and CDR2 is YYREEE (reference sequence). Here the CDR3 reads CASSFGQGYGYTF. In DNA form, the CDR3 reads TGTGCCAGCAGCTTCGGGCAGGGCTATGGCTACACCTTC.

This chain joins TRBV2 and TRBJ2-3; D is unclear. Trimming cost V 8 bases and J 6 bases, with 12 bases left between them. Germline assignment: CDR1 SNHLY and CDR2 FYNNEI. This CDR3 comprises 12 residues. The CDR3 region is CASGPLRDTQYF. The DNA of the CDR3 is TGTGCCAGCGGGCCCCTCCGGGATACGCAGTATTTT.

The chain links TRBV5-5 to TRBJ1-2, with 11 bases aligning to TRBD1. Unmatched junction bases numbered 7, after V lost 1 base and J lost 8 bases. Germline CDR1 and CDR2: SGHKS and YYEKEE (reference sequence). This CDR3 region has 15 residues. Here the CDR3 DNA reads TGTGCCAGCAGCTTGTGGACAGGGGGCCTTGGGGGCTACACCTTC. Translation gives CASSLWTGGLGGYTF.

The chain recombines TRBV7-2 with TRBJ1-5; D is uncertain. The CDR3 spans 12 residues. Germline V CDR1 and CDR2: SGHTA, FQGNSA. The V end was cut by 5 bases, the J end by 8 bases, with 10 bases between. This chain's CDR3 is CASSPGREPQHF. CDR3 sequence (DNA): TGTGCCAGCAGCCCAGGTCGTGAGCCCCAGCATTTT. Full variable domain (rest looked up from reference TRBV7-2 and TRBJ1-5): GAGVSQSPSNKVTEKGKDVELRCDPISGHTALYWYRQSLGQGLEFLIYFQGNSAPDKSGLPSDRFSAERTGGSVSTLTIQRTQQEDSAVYLCASSPGREPQHFGDGTRLSIL.

The chain joins TRBV18 to TRBJ1-1; D is undetermined. V shed 3 bases and J shed 2 bases, with 7 bases lying between them. From germline, CDR1 is KGHSH and CDR2 LQKENI. The CDR3 covers 13 residues. The CDR3 nucleotides read TGTGCCAGCTCACCCGCAGTCAACACTGAAGCTTTCTTT. Translated, it gives CASSPAVNTEAFF.

The J gene is TRBJ2-6, the V gene TRBV19; D unresolved. Germline V gene sequence: CDR1 LNHDA, CDR2 SQIVND (reference sequence). The CDR3 is 14 amino acids. V lost 3 bases and J 2 bases, leaving 5 bases between the germline ends. The CDR3 nucleotides read TGTGCCAGTAGTATCAGTCCTGGGGCCAACGTCCTGACTTTC. Protein: CASSISPGANVLTF.

The rearrangement joins TRBV10-3 to TRBJ1-1; 8 bases match TRBD1. The germline V gene has CDR1 ENHRY and CDR2 SYGVKD. Trimming took 5 bases from V and 0 from J; bases not matched to a gene: 2. The CDR3 is 14 residues long. Here the CDR3 reads CAISPGQVNTEAFF. For the CDR3, the DNA is TGTGCCATCAGTCCGGGACAGGTGAACACTGAAGCTTTCTTT.

The genes are TRBV30 and TRBJ2-7; D gene uncertain. The CDR3 sequence is 14 residues long. Trimming cost V 8 bases and J 5 bases, with 22 bases left between them. Germline V gene sequence: CDR1 GTSNPN, CDR2 SVGIG (reference sequence). DNA for the CDR3: TGTGCCATGGAGAAGAATCGTGGTCACGACGAGCAGTACTTC. It specifies CAMEKNRGHDEQYF. Looking up the rest from reference TRBV30 and TRBJ2-7 gives the full variable domain: SQTIHQWPATLVQPVGSPLSLECTVEGTSNPNLYWYRQAAGRGLQLLFYSVGIGQISSEVPQNLSASRPQDRQFILSSKKLLLSDSGFYLCAMEKNRGHDEQYFGPGTRLTVT.

V and J are TRBV5-6 and TRBJ1-2; a weak D match, TRBD1 (6 bases). CDR3 length: 15 residues. Trimming took off 1 base at V and 4 bases at J, with 14 bases between the two ends. Germline V gene lookup returns CDR1 SGHDT and CDR2 YYEEEE. The CDR3 nucleotides are TGTGCCAGCAGCTTGTGGGGGCGCCTGGTCTATGGCTACACCTTC. It is translated as CASSLWGRLVYGYTF.

The chain carries TRBV5-1 and TRBJ2-7, with 9 nucleotides matching TRBD2. J lost 1 base, V lost 1 base, and 3 bases had no gene match. CDR3 length: 15 amino acids. Germline CDR1 and CDR2: SGHRS and YFSETQ. The CDR3 DNA reads TGCGCCAGCAGCTTGCAAGCGGGAGGTTCCTACGAGCAGTACTTC. This encodes CASSLQAGGSYEQYF.

The genes are TRBV10-2 and TRBJ2-7; TRBD2 matches 12 bases. CDR3 length equals 14 residues. Trimming cost V 7 bases and J 2 bases; bases outside gene matches: 3. Germline CDR1 WSHSY, CDR2 SAAADI. CDR3 coding DNA: TGCGCCAGCACTAGCGGGAGGGTCACCTACGAGCAGTACTTC. Translated: CASTSGRVTYEQYF.

The V call is TRBV30, the J call TRBJ2-2; tentatively, D is TRBD2 (6 bases). The germline CDR1 and CDR2 sequences are GTSNPN and SVGIG (reference sequence). Trimming took 3 bases from V and 1 from J, leaving 27 bases between them. This CDR3 contains 20 residues. The CDR3 nucleotides read TGTGCCTGGAGGCAGTCGAGCGGGTATTCGTATCGGATGAACACCGGGGAGCTGTTTTTT. This encodes CAWRQSSGYSYRMNTGELFF.

V gene TRBV15 combines with J gene TRBJ2-3; 11 nucleotides agree with TRBD2. This CDR3 contains 17 residues. Losses at the gene ends were 8 bases for V and 3 bases for J; bases not matched to a gene: 13. Germline loops: CDR1 LNHNV, CDR2 YYDKDF (reference sequence). The CDR3 protein is CATQNPGLADPTDTQYF. CDR3 sequence (DNA): TGTGCCACCCAAAACCCGGGACTAGCGGACCCAACAGATACGCAGTATTTT.

This rearrangement joins TRBV6-4 to TRBJ1-2; weak D call: TRBD1 (5 bases). Trimming removed 1 base at V and 6 bases at J, with 12 bases between. The CDR3 loop spans 14 amino acids. The germline gives CDR1 MRHNA, CDR2 SNTAGT. The CDR3 here is CASSDFEGEDGYTF. DNA of the CDR3: TGTGCCAGCAGTGACTTCGAAGGGGAGGATGGCTACACCTTC.

This clone was seen a few times. The chain has TRBV2 and TRBJ2-5; 11 bases are a match to TRBD2. CDR3 size: 16 residues. CDR1 and CDR2 from the germline V gene are SNHLY and FYNNEI. V lost 5 bases, J lost 5 bases, and 10 bases stayed unmatched. CDR3 bases: TGTGCCAGCAGTCTGACTAGCGGGGTTTTGAGGGAGACCCAGTACTTC. As protein: CASSLTSGVLRETQYF.

The chain has TRBV15 and TRBJ2-1; 11 nucleotides agree with TRBD2. The CDR3 loop spans 17 amino acids. Losses at the gene ends were 2 bases for V and 0 bases for J; bases not matched to a gene: 3. CDR1 and CDR2 (germline): LNHNV, YYDKDF (reference sequence). CDR3 amino acids: CATSRPTSGGSYNEQFF. The CDR3 nucleotides are TGTGCCACCAGCAGACCTACTAGCGGGGGCTCCTACAATGAGCAGTTCTTC.

The chain links TRBV7-2 to TRBJ1-5, with 7 positions matching TRBD1. In germline, CDR1 is SGHTA, CDR2 FQGNSA. The V and J ends lost 5 bases and 1 base, in that order; junction bases with no gene match: 5. This CDR3 contains 15 residues. The CDR3, as DNA: TGTGCCAGCAGCCTTCGGACAGGCAGCAATCAGCCCCAGCATTTT. Amino acids: CASSLRTGSNQPQHF.

The chain uses TRBV24-1 and TRBJ1-1; no clear D gene. Germline-derived CDR1 and CDR2 are KGHDR and SFDVKD. V was clipped by 3 bases and J by 1 base, with 11 bases between them. The length of the CDR3 is 15 residues. The CDR3 DNA follows: TGTGCCACCAGTGATCTCGGGAGAACGAACACTGAAGCTTTCTTT. Translation gives CATSDLGRTNTEAFF.

This chain joins TRBV6-2 or TRBV6-3 and TRBJ2-1, with 9 bases matching TRBD2. CDR1 is MNHEY, CDR2 SVGEGT, per germline. The J segment lost 3 bases and the V segment lost 6 bases, leaving 3 bases of the junction unmatched. This CDR3 has 14 amino acids. The CDR3 is CASSMTSGYNEQFF. In DNA, the CDR3 is TGTGCCAGCAGCATGACTAGCGGCTACAATGAGCAGTTCTTC.

The genes are TRBV24-1 and TRBJ1-2; D possibly corresponds to TRBD1 (5 bases). The CDR3 is 15 residues long. Trimming took off 4 bases at V and 7 bases at J, with 18 bases between the two ends. Germline V gene data show CDR1 as KGHDR and CDR2 as SFDVKD. The CDR3, as DNA: TGTGCCACCAGTGACCCTTCTGCTGGGGGGACTGGCTACACCTTC. This sequence encodes CATSDPSAGGTGYTF.

This rearrangement joins TRBV15 to TRBJ2-2; no definite D call. The V end lost 5 bases, the J end lost 0 bases, and 7 bases lay between the germline ends. Germline V gene sequence: CDR1 LNHNV, CDR2 YYDKDF (reference sequence). The CDR3 runs to 14 residues. This chain's CDR3 is CATSPPANTGELFF. CDR3 sequence (DNA): TGTGCCACCAGCCCCCCCGCGAACACCGGGGAGCTGTTTTTT.

The chain links TRBV9 to TRBJ2-1; a possible D gene is TRBD2 (6 bases). V lost 0 bases to trimming and J lost 3 bases, with 10 bases between them. Germline CDR1 is SGDLS and CDR2 is YYNGEE. The CDR3 is 15 amino acids. The CDR3 spells CASSVDGGNYNEQFF. CDR3 bases: TGTGCCAGCAGCGTAGATGGGGGGAACTACAATGAGCAGTTCTTC.